Here is one TCR beta chain with its context. The V end was cut by 0 bases, the J end by 3 bases, with 10 bases between. This CDR3 is built from 14 residues. Germline V gives CDR1 SGHRS, CDR2 YFSETQ. The sample is drawn from a study of shared clonotypes between healthy human individuals. The repertoire was sequenced with immunoSEQ multiplex PCR; TCRdb's copy has only in-frame clones and lacks some. The profile shows approximately 2,000,000 clones, 92% of them singletons. The chain uses TRBV5-1 and TRBJ2-7; D is uncertain. The clonotype comes from a man aged 18 to 30 in good health. Some clones in this sample may be carry-over from other donors' samples. The sequenced sample was naive CD4+ T cells from PBMCs. Subset given: CD45RA+ positively selected. CDR3 nucleotides: TGCGCCAGCAGCTTGGGCGACTGGATCTACGAGCAGTACTTC. Protein product: CASSLGDWIYEQYF.